This T cell receptor (beta chain) was recorded in a study of CD8+ T cells in alopecia areata (dated 2018 in TCRdb). Study-wide context: Treated patients were enrolled in an open-label pilot trial of oral tofacitinib at 5 to 10 mg twice daily for moderate-to-severe alopecia areata. Patients received tofacitinib for 6 to 18 months and were then followed off drug for 6 months to check for delayed response and recurrence. Disease severity in treated patients was measured with the SALT score, which quantifies the percentage of affected scalp surface area. The study used high-throughput TCRbeta sequencing to examine T cell clonal expansion in alopecia areata, in both the C3H/HeJ mouse model and human patients. Scalp tissue and sorted CD4+ and CD8+ peripheral blood T cells from patchy and totalis/universalis alopecia areata patients and from healthy controls were covered by human TCRbeta sequencing. Biopsies were taken from tofacitinib-treated patients at baseline and at 4 and 24 weeks of treatment, and a later scalp biopsy was taken in several of the tofacitinib-treated patients. Clonality in the scalp was compared among normal scalp (n=4), patchy alopecia areata scalp (n=8), and alopecia totalis/universalis scalp (n=8). RNA was obtained with the PAXgene miRNA kit for fixed scalp, the miRNeasy kit for PBMCs, and the RNeasy kit for mouse skin. TCRbeta CDR3 regions were amplified by immunoSEQ multiplex PCR with 35 Vbeta forward and 13 Jbeta reverse primers. The investigation overall reported the following: Tofacitinib significantly decreased scalp clonality and the number of expanded CD8+ clones among the top 100 scalp clones. Higher clonality and more expanded CD8+ clones were observed in lesional scalp than in normal scalp, particularly in alopecia totalis/universalis, a finding suggestive of antigenic drive. Because the treated cohort was small and had only one nonresponder, larger studies are needed to examine links between baseline CD8+ expansion and response. Many expanded lesional clones were found to persist in scalp and blood during tofacitinib treatment, and relapse after treatment cessation may be partly explained by this persistence. TCR sequences shared between patients were less clear than in mice, possibly partly because of HLA diversity in the patient population. Resident alphabeta T cells in normal human skin are also sequenced, complicating scalp TCR repertoire analysis, unlike mouse skin dominated by gammadelta T cells.

Spanning cysteine to phenylalanine, the CDR3 consists of 13 amino acids. The sequence is cut down to CDR3 DNA, 39 bases in frame from base 1. The CDR1 and CDR2 encoded by the germline V gene are SGHTA and FQGNSA. Cut back by 1 base and 4 bases, the V and J ends lie 7 bases apart. As regards this clone: Its antigen target is currently unknown. Base quality data are lacking; no much larger clone is found one base away.

Read against the paper, the sample's time point label means: about four weeks on oral tofacitinib. Per the publication, the treatment or condition label means: oral pan-JAK inhibitor, 5-10 mg twice daily. Peripheral blood and lesional scalp punch biopsies were obtained from patients with alopecia areata. PBMCs were isolated by density centrifugation and stained for CD3, CD4 and CD8, and CD4+ and CD8+ T cells were sorted on a FACSAria. Libraries were constructed by the immunoSEQ multiplex PCR assay. RNA was extracted from all samples and reverse transcribed into cDNA, which served as template for TCR sequencing. SuperScript III was used to make first-strand cDNA, primed with a 2:1 mix of oligo-dT and random hexamers. A synthetic immune receptor repertoire was used to assess amplification bias, and residual bias was removed computationally. Per the original workflow: Raw reads were preprocessed to remove errors, and CDR3 was defined according to IMGT conventions as the region from the conserved cysteine to phenylalanine. Clonality was calculated as 1 minus Shannon entropy normalized by log2 of the number of productive unique TCRs. Whether scalp clones were CD4 or CD8 was inferred by matching scalp TCRbeta sequences against CD4 and CD8 repertoires sorted from blood. The table was pulled from immuneACCESS by TCRdb, which kept in-frame rearrangements only. Such tables lose some clones; where checked, under half of the loss comes from unresolved V genes, and the rest has no known cause. The DNA gave D and trimming, while V, J and clone size come from that table. The sample table lists about 160,000 clones, about 71% of them with a count of one. The ten largest account for roughly 0.85% of the sample.

The sequenced sample was CD4+ T cells sorted from blood, obtained at week 4, from a patient treated with tofacitinib. The sequence was collected from a human donor with alopecia areata. The V and J genes are TRBV7-2 and TRBJ2-5, with the D gene uncertain. At the DNA level, the sequence is TGTGCCAGCAGCTTAGTCTCACGAGAGACCCAGTACTTC. Its translation is CASSLVSRETQYF.